Below, 13 T cell receptor beta chains from the same sample are listed, as sequenced in a study of CD8+CD57+ T cells in acquired aplastic anemia. Investigators profiled TCR beta VDJ and CDR3 from genomic DNA template. TCRdb re-called the reads with MiXCR, one entry per CDR3 protein. The sample includes around 21,000 distinct CDR3 sequences, roughly 40% of them seen just once. Their target antigens are unknown. For sequencing, patients were chosen who had shown expansion of CD8+CD57+ cells by flow cytometry. The study's findings and limits: In the patients, CD8+CD57+ cells came out less diverse than the total CD4+ and CD8+ pools.

Sequencing used CD8+CD57+ T cells sorted from PBMCs. Subset here: bead-enriched CD8+CD57+ effector memory T cells from SAA patients. The receptors derive from a human donor with aplastic anemia.

This clonotype was counted at least ten times. The chain recombines TRBV20-1 with TRBJ2-3; no clear D gene. Deletions cut 6 bases from V and 5 bases from J, with 9 bases between. Per the germline V gene, CDR1 is DFQATT and CDR2 is SNEGSKA (reference sequence). The CDR3 consists of 11 residues. CDR3 protein: CSANALDTQYF. The DNA of the CDR3 is TGCAGTGCCAACGCACTAGATACGCAGTATTTT.

This clonotype was counted between two and nine times. The chain links TRBV4-2 to TRBJ2-7; maybe TRBD1 (6 bases). Germline values: CDR1 LGHNA, CDR2 YNFKEQ. This CDR3 contains 15 residues. Trimming took 1 base from V and 0 from J, leaving 10 bases between them. The CDR3 DNA reads as TGTGCCAGCAGCCAAGTAATGGACAGCTCCTACGAGCAGTACTTC. Its protein product is CASSQVMDSSYEQYF.

On this clonotype itself: One base away lies a much larger clone, so this may be a sequencing read error. The CDR3 loop is CSARQVYEQFF. The CDR3 nucleotides are TGCAGTGCTAGACAGGTTTACGAGCAGTTCTTC. V is TRBV20-1 and J is TRBJ2-1; D call uncertain. Deletions cut 2 bases from V and 10 bases from J, with 9 bases between. Germline CDR1 DFQATT, CDR2 SNEGSKA (reference sequence). The CDR3 extends over 11 amino acids.

This clonotype was counted many times. This CDR3 is CSAELGETQYF. The CDR3 region has the DNA TGCAGTGCTGAACTTGGGGAGACCCAGTACTTC. The chain has TRBV20-1 and TRBJ2-5, with D uncertain. CDR3 length equals 11 residues. Germline lookup yields CDR1 DFQATT and CDR2 SNEGSKA (reference sequence). The V gene lost 5 bases and the J gene lost 5 bases, with 9 bases spanning the gap.

This clonotype was seen ten or more times. V is TRBV20-1 and J is TRBJ2-7; D uncertain. Germline lookup yields CDR1 DFQATT and CDR2 SNEGSKA (reference sequence). The germline V and J ends were trimmed by 6 bases and 1 base, with 16 bases remaining between them. CDR3 size: 14 residues. CDR3 sequence reads: CSAIDLQASYEQYF. The CDR3 DNA is TGCAGTGCCATAGACCTACAAGCATCCTACGAGCAGTACTTC.

The CDR3 is CSARDPGQGGYTF. In DNA, the CDR3 is TGCAGTGCTAGAGATCCGGGACAGGGGGGCTACACCTTC. The chain employs TRBV20-1 and TRBJ1-2; 10 nucleotides line up with TRBD1. This CDR3 is 13 amino acids long. The germline CDR1 and CDR2 sequences are DFQATT and SNEGSKA (reference sequence). The V gene end was trimmed by 0 bases and the J gene end by 8 bases; junction bases not matched to a gene: 3.

In this sample, this clonotype turned up a few times. The chain couples TRBV19 to TRBJ2-1; D gene ambiguous. This CDR3 has 18 amino acids. Looked up from germline, CDR1 is LNHDA and CDR2 is SQIVND (reference sequence). With 9 bases removed from V and 4 bases from J, the gap between germline ends came to 28 bases. CDR3 in amino acids: CARTVGWVREYGYNEQFF. The CDR3 nucleotides read TGTGCCAGGACGGTTGGTTGGGTTAGGGAATATGGGTACAATGAGCAGTTCTTC.

This clonotype occurred a few times. The rearrangement joins TRBV29-1 to TRBJ2-1; D is possibly TRBD1 or TRBD2 (5 bases each). Germline-derived CDR1 and CDR2 are SQVTM and ANQGSEA. The CDR3 sequence is 15 residues long. The V end was cut by 6 bases, the J end by 3 bases, with 18 bases between. The chain's CDR3 is CSVRPRDGNYNEQFF. The CDR3 DNA reads as TGCAGCGTCCGGCCCCGGGACGGGAACTACAATGAGCAGTTCTTC.

The gene calls are TRBV6-1 and TRBJ2-1; 8 positions match TRBD1. After removal of 5 bases from V and 8 bases from J, the junction contained 14 bases not matched to a gene. The CDR3 is made up of 16 amino acids. Germline CDR1 is MNHNS and CDR2 is SASEGT. This chain's CDR3 is CASSYRGPGGQDEQFF. The CDR3 DNA reads as TGTGCCAGCAGTTACCGCGGCCCAGGGGGCCAAGATGAGCAGTTCTTC.

CDR3 in amino acids: CASSQWTSGTYEQYF. Written as DNA, the CDR3 is TGTGCCAGCAGCCAGTGGACTAGCGGGACCTACGAGCAGTACTTC. The V call is TRBV14, the J call TRBJ2-7; 12 bases align to TRBD2. CDR3 size: 15 residues. CDR1 is SGHDN and CDR2 is FVKESK in the germline V gene. The trim removed 3 bases at V and 2 bases at J, leaving 2 bases unmatched.

The chain has TRBV9 and TRBJ2-3, with TRBD2 matching 11 bases. Germline assignment: CDR1 SGDLS and CDR2 YYNGEE. The CDR3 spans 17 residues. V dropped 3 bases and J dropped 3; count of bases not matched to a gene: 9. The DNA of the CDR3 is TGTGCCAGCAGCGACGTCCTAGCGGGGGGCAGTACAGATACGCAGTATTTT. As protein: CASSDVLAGGSTDTQYF.

This clonotype was counted only a few times. This chain uses TRBV9 with TRBJ2-3, with TRBD2 matching 8 bases. The junction had 6 bases not matched to a gene; V was cut back by 3 bases and J by 3 bases. The CDR3 sequence is 15 residues long. From germline, CDR1 is SGDLS and CDR2 YYNGEE. Here the CDR3 reads CASSAAGVGTDTQYF. The DNA of the CDR3 is TGTGCCAGCAGCGCAGCGGGAGTGGGGACAGATACGCAGTATTTT.

The chain links TRBV6-1 to TRBJ1-3; D is perhaps TRBD1 (5 bases). The length of the CDR3 is 15 residues. Per germline, CDR1 MNHNS and CDR2 SASEGT. Trimming stripped 5 bases from V and 2 bases from J, with 13 bases between. CDR3 nucleotide sequence: TGTGCCAGCAGTCCCGGGGCCGGCACTGGAAACACCATATATTTT. Translated, it gives CASSPGAGTGNTIYF.